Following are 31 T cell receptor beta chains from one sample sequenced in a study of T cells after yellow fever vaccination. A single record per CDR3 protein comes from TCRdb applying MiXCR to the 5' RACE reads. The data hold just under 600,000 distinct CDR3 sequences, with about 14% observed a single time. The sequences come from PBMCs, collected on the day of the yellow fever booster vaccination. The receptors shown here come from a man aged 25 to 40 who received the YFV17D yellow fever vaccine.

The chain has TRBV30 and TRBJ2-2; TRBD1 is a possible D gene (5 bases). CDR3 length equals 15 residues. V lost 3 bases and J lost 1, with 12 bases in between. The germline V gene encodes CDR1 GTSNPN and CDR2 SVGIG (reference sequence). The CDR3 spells CAWSLGRGNTGELFF. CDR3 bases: TGTGCCTGGAGCCTAGGAAGGGGGAACACCGGGGAGCTGTTTTTT.

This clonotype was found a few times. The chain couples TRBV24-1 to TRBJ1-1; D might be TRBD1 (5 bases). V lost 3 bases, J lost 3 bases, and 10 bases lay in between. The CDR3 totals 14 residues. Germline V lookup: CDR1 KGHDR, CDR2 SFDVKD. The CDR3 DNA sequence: TGTGCCACCAGTGATCCAGGGACGGACACTGAAGCTTTCTTT. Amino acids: CATSDPGTDTEAFF.

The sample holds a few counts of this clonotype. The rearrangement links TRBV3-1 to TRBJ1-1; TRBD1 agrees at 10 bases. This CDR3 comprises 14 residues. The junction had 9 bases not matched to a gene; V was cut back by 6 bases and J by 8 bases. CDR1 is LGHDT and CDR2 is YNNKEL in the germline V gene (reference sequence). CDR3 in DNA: TGTGCCAGCAGACCTGCCGGGACAGGGGTAGAAGCTTTCTTT. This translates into CASRPAGTGVEAFF.

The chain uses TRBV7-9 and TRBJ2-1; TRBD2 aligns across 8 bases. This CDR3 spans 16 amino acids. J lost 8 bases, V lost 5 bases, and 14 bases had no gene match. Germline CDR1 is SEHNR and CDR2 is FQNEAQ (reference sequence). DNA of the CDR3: TGTGCCAGCAGCACTTACGCCGGGACTAGTCAGCATGAGCAGTTCTTC. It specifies CASSTYAGTSQHEQFF.

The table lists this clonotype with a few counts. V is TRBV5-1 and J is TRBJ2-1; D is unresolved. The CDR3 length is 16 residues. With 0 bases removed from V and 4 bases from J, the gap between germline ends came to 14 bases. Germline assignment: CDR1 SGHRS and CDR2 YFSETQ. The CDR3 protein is CASSLAAVVGYNEQFF. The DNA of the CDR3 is TGCGCCAGCAGCTTGGCCGCGGTCGTGGGTTACAATGAGCAGTTCTTC.

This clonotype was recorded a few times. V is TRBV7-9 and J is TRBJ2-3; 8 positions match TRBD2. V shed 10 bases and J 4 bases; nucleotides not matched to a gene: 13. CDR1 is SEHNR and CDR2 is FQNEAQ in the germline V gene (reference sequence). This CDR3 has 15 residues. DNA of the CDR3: TGTGCCACACCAAGAGCGGGAGATAATTCAGATACGCAGTATTTT. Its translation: CATPRAGDNSDTQYF.

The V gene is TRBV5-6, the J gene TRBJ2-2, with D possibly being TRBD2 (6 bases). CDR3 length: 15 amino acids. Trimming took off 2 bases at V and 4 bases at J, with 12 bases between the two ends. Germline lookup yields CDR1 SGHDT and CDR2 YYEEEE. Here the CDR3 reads CASSLGGYRTGELFF. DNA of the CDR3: TGTGCCAGCAGCTTAGGAGGGTACCGCACCGGGGAGCTGTTTTTT.

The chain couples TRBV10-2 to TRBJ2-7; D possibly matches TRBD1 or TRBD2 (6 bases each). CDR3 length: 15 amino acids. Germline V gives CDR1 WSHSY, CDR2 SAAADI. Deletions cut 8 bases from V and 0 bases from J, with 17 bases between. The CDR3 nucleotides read TGCGCCAGCCCGGGGGCTTCAGGAAGCTCCTACGAGCAGTACTTC. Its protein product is CASPGASGSSYEQYF.

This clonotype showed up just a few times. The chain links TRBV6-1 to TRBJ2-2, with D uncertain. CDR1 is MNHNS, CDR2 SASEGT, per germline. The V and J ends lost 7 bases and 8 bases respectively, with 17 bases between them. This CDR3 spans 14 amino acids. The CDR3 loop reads CASMTLSDRGELFF. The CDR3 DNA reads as TGTGCCAGCATGACCCTCTCGGATAGGGGGGAGCTGTTTTTT.

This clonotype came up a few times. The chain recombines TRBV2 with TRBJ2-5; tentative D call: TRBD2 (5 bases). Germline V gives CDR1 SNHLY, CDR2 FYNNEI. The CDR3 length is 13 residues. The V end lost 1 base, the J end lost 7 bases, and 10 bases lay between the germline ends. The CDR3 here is CASSEGSRGTQYF. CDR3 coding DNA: TGTGCCAGCAGTGAAGGCTCCCGGGGGACCCAGTACTTC.

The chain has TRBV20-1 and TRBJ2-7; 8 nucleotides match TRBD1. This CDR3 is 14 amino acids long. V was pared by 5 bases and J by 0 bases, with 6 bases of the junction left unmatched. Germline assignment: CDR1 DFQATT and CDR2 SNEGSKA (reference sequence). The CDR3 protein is CSAPRTGSSYEQYF. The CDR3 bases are TGCAGTGCTCCCCGGACAGGGAGCTCCTACGAGCAGTACTTC.

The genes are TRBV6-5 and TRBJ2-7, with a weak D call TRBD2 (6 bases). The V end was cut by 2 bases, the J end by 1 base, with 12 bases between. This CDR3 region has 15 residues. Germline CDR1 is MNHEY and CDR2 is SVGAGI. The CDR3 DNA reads TGTGCCAGCAGTTACAGGGAGGTGGGGTCCTACGAGCAGTACTTC. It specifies CASSYREVGSYEQYF.

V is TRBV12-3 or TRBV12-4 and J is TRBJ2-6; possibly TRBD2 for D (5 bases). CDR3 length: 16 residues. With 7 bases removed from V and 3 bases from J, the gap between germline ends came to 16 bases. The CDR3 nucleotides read TGTGCCAGCACCGCGGGTGGAGTTAGTGGGGCCAACGTCCTGACTTTC. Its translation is CASTAGGVSGANVLTF.

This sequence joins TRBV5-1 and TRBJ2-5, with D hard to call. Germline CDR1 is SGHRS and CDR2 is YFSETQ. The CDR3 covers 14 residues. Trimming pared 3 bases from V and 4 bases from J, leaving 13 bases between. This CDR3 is CASSSAGFGETQYF. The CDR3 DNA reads TGCGCCAGCAGCTCAGCAGGATTTGGAGAGACCCAGTACTTC. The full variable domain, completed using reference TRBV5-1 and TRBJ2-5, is KAGVTQTPRYLIKTRGQQVTLSCSPISGHRSVSWYQQTPGQGLQFLFEYFSETQRNKGNFPGRFSGRQFSNSRSEMNVSTLELGDSALYLCASSSAGFGETQYFGPGTRLLVL.

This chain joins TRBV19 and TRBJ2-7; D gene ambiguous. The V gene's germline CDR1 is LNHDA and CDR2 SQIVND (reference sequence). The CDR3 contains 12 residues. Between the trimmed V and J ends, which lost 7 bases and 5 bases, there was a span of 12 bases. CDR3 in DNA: TGTGCCAGTATCATCCTCAACCACGAGCAGTACTTC. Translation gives CASIILNHEQYF.

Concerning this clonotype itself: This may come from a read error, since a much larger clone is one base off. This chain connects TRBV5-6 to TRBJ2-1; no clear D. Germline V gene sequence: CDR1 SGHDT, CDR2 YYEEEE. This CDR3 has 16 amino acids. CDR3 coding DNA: TGTGCCAGCAGCTCCCGCCGGGCCTACGGGTACGGTGAGCAGATCTTC. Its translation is CASSSRRAYGYGEQIF.

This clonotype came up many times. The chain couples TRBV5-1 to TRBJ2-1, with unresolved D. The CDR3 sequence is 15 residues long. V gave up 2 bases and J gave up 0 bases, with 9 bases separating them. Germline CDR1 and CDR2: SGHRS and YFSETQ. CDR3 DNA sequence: TGCGCCAGCAGCTTAACAGTAAACTCCTACAATGAGCAGTTCTTC. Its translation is CASSLTVNSYNEQFF.

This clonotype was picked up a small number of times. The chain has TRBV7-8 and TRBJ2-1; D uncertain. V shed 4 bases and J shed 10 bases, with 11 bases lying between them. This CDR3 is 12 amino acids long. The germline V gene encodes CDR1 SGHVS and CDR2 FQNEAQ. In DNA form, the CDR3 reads TGTGCCAGCAGCTATGTGCTCCGCGAGCAGTTCTTC. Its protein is CASSYVLREQFF.

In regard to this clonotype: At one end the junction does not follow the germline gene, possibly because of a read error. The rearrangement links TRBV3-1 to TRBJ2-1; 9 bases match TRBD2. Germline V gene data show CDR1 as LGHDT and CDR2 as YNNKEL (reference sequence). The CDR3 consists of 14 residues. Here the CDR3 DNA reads TGTGCCAGCAGCCAATCGACTAGCGGCAATGATCAGTTCTTC. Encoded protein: CASSQSTSGNDQFF.

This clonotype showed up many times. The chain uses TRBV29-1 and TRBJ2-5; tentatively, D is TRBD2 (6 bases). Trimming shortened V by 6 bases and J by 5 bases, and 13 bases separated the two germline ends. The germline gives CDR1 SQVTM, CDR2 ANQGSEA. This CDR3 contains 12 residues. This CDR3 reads CSVGRAGETQYF. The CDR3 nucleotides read TGCAGCGTCGGACGGGCGGGGGAGACCCAGTACTTC.

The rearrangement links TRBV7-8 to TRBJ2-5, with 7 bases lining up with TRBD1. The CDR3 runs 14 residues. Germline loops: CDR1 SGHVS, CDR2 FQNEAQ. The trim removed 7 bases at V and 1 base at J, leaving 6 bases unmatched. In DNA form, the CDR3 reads TGTGCCAGCATCCCGGGACAGCCCCAAGAGACCCAGTACTTC. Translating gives CASIPGQPQETQYF.

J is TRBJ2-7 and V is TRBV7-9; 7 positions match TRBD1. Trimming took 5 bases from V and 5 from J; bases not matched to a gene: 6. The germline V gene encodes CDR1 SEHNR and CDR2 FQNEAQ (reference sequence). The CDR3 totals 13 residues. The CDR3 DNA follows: TGTGCCAGCAGCCTGACAGGGTACGACGAGCAGTACTTC. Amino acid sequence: CASSLTGYDEQYF.

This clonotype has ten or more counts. DNA of the CDR3: TGTGCCAGCTCCAGGGACCTAACCGGGGAGCTGTTTTTT. This codes for CASSRDLTGELFF. V usage is TRBV7-2 and J usage is TRBJ2-2; D possibly uses TRBD1 or TRBD2 (5 bases each). V was shortened by 8 bases and J by 5 bases, with 12 bases between the two germline ends. Germline V lookup: CDR1 SGHTA, CDR2 FQGNSA. The length of the CDR3 is 13 residues.

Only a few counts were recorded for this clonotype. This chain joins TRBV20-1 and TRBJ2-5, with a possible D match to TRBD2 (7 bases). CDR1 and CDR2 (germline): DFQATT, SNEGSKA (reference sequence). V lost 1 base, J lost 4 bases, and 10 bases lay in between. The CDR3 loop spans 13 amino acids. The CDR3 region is CSARGAGAETQYF. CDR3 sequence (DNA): TGCAGTGCTAGAGGGGCGGGGGCAGAGACCCAGTACTTC.

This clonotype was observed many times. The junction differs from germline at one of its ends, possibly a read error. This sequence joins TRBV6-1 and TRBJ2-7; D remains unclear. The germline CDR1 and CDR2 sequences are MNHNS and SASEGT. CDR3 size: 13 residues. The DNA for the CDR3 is TGTGCCAGCAGTGAAGTCGACTCTAGTGGCTGGGGATTC. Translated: CASSEVDSSGWGF.

The CDR3 DNA follows: TGTGCCAGCAGCTCAGTTACAGGGGGCACCCACTCCTACAATGAGCAGTTCTTC. It specifies CASSSVTGGTHSYNEQFF. This chain connects TRBV11-2 to TRBJ2-1, with 9 bases fitting TRBD1. Trimming cost V 4 bases and J 0 bases; bases outside gene matches: 10. Germline CDR1 SGHAT, CDR2 FQNNGV. This CDR3 contains 18 residues.

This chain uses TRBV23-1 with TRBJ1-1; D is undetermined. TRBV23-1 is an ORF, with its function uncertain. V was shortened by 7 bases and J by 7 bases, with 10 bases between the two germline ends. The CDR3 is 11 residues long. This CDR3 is CASTQAIEAFF. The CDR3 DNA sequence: TGCGCCAGCACCCAGGCGATTGAAGCTTTCTTT.

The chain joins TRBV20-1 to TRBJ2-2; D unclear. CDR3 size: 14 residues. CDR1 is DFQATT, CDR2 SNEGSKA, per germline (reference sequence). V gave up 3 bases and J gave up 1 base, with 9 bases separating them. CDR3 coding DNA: TGCAGTGCTAGTGGCCATCAGAACACCGGGGAGCTGTTTTTT. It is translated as CSASGHQNTGELFF.

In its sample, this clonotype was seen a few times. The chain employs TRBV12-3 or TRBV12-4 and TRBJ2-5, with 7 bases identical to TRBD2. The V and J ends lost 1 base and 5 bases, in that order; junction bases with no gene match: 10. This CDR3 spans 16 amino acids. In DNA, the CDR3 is TGTGCCAGCAGTTTAGGAACCTTGGGAGGGCACGAGACCCAGTACTTC. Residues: CASSLGTLGGHETQYF.

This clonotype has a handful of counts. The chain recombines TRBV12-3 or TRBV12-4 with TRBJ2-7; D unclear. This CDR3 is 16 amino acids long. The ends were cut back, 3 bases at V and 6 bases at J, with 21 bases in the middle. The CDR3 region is CASSFGLGKPPGEQYF. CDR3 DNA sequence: TGTGCCAGCAGTTTCGGGTTAGGGAAACCGCCTGGCGAGCAGTACTTC.

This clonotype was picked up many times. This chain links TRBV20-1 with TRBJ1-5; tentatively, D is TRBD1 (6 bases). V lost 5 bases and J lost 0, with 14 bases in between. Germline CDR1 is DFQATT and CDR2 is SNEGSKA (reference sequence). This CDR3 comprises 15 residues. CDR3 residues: CSAPEGGYSNQPQHF. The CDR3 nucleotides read TGCAGTGCTCCCGAAGGGGGATATAGCAATCAGCCCCAGCATTTT.